The clone carrying this T cell receptor (beta chain) was seen only a few times. The data stem from a study of T cell repertoires in cytomegalovirus infection. The CDR3 contains 17 residues. The germline CDR1 and CDR2 sequences are MDHEN and SYDVKM. The V and J ends lost 7 bases and 7 bases, in that order; junction bases with no gene match: 12. A single record per CDR3 protein comes from TCRdb applying MiXCR to the reads. The data contain 250,000 to 300,000 distinct CDR3 sequences, approximately 14% of them singletons. Sequencing input: PBMCs. The chain uses TRBV28 and TRBJ2-1; TRBD2 aligns across 14 bases. This TCR came from a human donor in good health (CMV status not recorded). Some clones in this sample may be carry-over from other donors' samples. CDR3 sequence reads: CASKRLGLAGVLNEQFF. CDR3 bases: TGTGCCAGCAAACGTCTGGGACTAGCGGGAGTATTGAATGAGCAGTTCTTC. The complete variable domain, with remaining parts taken from reference TRBV28 and TRBJ2-1, reads DVKVTQSSRYLVKRTGEKVFLECVQDMDHENMFWYRQDPGLGLRLIYFSYDVKMKEKGDIPEGYSVSREKKERFSLILESASTNQTSMYLCASKRLGLAGVLNEQFFGPGTRLTVL.